The rows below give T cell receptor beta chains drawn from one sample of a study of blood T cell repertoires in COVID-19. Measured with immunoSEQ multiplex PCR; TCRdb has only the in-frame clones, and not every one. The sample yields about 170,000 clones, approximately 91% seen once. The sample comprised peripheral blood. These receptors came from a man aged 18-30 years with COVID-19, enrolled during active disease. Both conserved end residues are trimmed from each CDR3. The order of the fields is V gene, CDR3 length, CDR3 protein.

v_gene: TRBV27
len: 13
CDR3aa: ASSLSSRGSYEQY

v_gene: TRBV24-1
len: 20
CDR3aa: ATSEGSGTSGPYPSNTGELF

v_gene: TRBV11-2
len: 10
CDR3aa: ASSSGGREAF

v_gene: TRBV4-3
len: 13
CDR3aa: ASSQEFSSNQPQH

v_gene: TRBV1
len: 15
CDR3aa: TSSQVWGTGERDEQY

v_gene: TRBV12-3/TRBV12-4
len: 11
CDR3aa: ASSSGGIAEAF

v_gene: TRBV5-1
len: 15
CDR3aa: ASSSGILAGVGYEQY

v_gene: TRBV4-2
len: 13
CDR3aa: ASSQPTGLAEKLF

v_gene: TRBV28
len: 14
CDR3aa: ASSSTGTSGSYEQY

v_gene: TRBV19
len: 12
CDR3aa: ASSQGGSTDTQY

v_gene: TRBV5-5
len: 11
CDR3aa: ASSLAGDSPLH

v_gene: TRBV19
len: 14
CDR3aa: ASGPSSGRGTGELF

v_gene: TRBV28
len: 12
CDR3aa: ASSLREWGNEQF

v_gene: TRBV24-1
len: 12
CDR3aa: ATSDRAYPDEQY

v_gene: TRBV7-6
len: 14
CDR3aa: ASSPNSGRGTDTQY

v_gene: TRBV2
len: 11
CDR3aa: ASGLAESYEQY

v_gene: TRBV28
len: 11
CDR3aa: ASSQGSSYEQY

v_gene: TRBV13
len: 12
CDR3aa: ASTRGAIRYEQY

v_gene: TRBV7-2
len: 10
CDR3aa: ASSQLYNEQF

v_gene: TRBV28
len: 15
CDR3aa: ASSLRSWAGKADTQY

v_gene: TRBV7-3
len: 14
CDR3aa: ASSKTGLAGIDTQY

v_gene: TRBV7-9
len: 12
CDR3aa: ASSLDRGSYEQY

v_gene: TRBV2
len: 17
CDR3aa: ASSEEEAGRGQWSQPQH

v_gene: TRBV14
len: 13
CDR3aa: ASSQDLHVRETQY

v_gene: TRBV28
len: 10
CDR3aa: ASSLDTYEQY

v_gene: TRBV24-1
len: 14
CDR3aa: ATSDPGTGLQETQY

v_gene: TRBV7-2
len: 11
CDR3aa: ASIGAGVTEAF

v_gene: TRBV28
len: 15
CDR3aa: ASSRTTSGMITDTQY

v_gene: TRBV28
len: 13
CDR3aa: ASSYRPGSNTEAF

v_gene: TRBV4-3
len: 12
CDR3aa: ASSPLTGTYEQY

v_gene: TRBV19
len: 11
CDR3aa: ASRPGESTEAF

v_gene: TRBV7-6
len: 12
CDR3aa: ASSFSGSINEQY

v_gene: TRBV4-3
len: 13
CDR3aa: ASSPRTGWVETQY